This T cell receptor (beta chain) was identified in a study of CD8+CD57+ T cells in acquired aplastic anemia. Background on the study: Sorted CD4+ and CD8+ cells yielded 2.5 to 3.5 ug of DNA on average.

Genomic DNA constituted the template upon which TCR beta VDJ and CDR3 profiling was performed. TCRdb re-analysed the reads in MiXCR, keeping a single row per CDR3 protein. The sample has approximately 220,000 distinct CDR3 sequences, 40% to 50% seen once; the top ten hold less than 9%. Comment on this clonotype: A clone one base away is much larger, so this may be a read error.

Trimming at V came to 4 bases and at J to 5 bases, leaving 17 bases not matched to a gene. CDR1 and CDR2 (germline): SGHDN, FVKESK. This CDR3 spans 19 amino acids. CD8+CD57+ cell expansion had been shown by flow cytometry in patients chosen for sequencing. Each of the patients presented with severe acquired aplastic anemia. Prior therapy had not been administered to any patient at the time of blood sampling. The genes are TRBV14 and TRBJ2-2; 9 bases fit TRBD2. The receptor was isolated from a human donor with aplastic anemia. The sample was sorted CD4+, CD8+, or CD8+CD57+ T cells (not recorded which) from PBMCs. The CDR3 DNA reads as TGTGCCAGCAGCCGAGAGGCGGTAGCGGGAGTTCGGTATACCGGGGAGCTGTTTTTT. Amino acid sequence: CASSREAVAGVRYTGELFF.